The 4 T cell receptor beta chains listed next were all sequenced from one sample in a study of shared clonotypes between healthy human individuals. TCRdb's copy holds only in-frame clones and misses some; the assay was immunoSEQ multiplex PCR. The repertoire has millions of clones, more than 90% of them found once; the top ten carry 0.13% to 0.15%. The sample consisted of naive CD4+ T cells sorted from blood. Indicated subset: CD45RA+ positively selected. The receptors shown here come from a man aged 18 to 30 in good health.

The CDR3 here is CASSFPGQYGYTF. CDR3 DNA: TGTGCCAGCAGCTTTCCGGGACAATATGGCTACACCTTC. This chain links TRBV5-6 with TRBJ1-2; the D gene is possibly TRBD1 (6 bases). Germline V gene lookup returns CDR1 SGHDT and CDR2 YYEEEE. There are 13 residues in the CDR3. Deletions cut 2 bases from V and 5 bases from J, with 10 bases between. The full variable domain, with the rest looked up from reference TRBV5-6 and TRBJ1-2, is DAGVTQSPTHLIKTRGQQVTLRCSPKSGHDTVSWYQQALGQGPQFIFQYYEEEERQRGNFPDRFSGHQFPNYSSELNVNALLLGDSALYLCASSFPGQYGYTFGSGTRLTVV.

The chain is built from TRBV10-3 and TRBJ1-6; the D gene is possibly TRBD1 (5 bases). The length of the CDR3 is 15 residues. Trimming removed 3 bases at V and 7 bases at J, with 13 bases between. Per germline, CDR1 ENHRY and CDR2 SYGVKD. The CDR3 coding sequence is TGTGCCATCAGTGACCGGCCAAGGGGAAATTCACCCCTCCACTTT. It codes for CAISDRPRGNSPLHF.

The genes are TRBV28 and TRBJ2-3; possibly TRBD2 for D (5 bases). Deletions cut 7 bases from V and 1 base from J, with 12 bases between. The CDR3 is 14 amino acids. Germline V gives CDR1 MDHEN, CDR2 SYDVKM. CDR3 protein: CASINPGGTDTQYF. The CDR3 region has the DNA TGTGCCAGCATAAACCCCGGGGGCACAGATACGCAGTATTTT.

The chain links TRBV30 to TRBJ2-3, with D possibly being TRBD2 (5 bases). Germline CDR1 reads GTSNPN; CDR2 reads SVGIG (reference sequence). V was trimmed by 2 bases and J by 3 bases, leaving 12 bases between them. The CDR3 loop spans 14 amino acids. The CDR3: CAWSHGVLTDTQYF. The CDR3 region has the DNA TGTGCCTGGAGTCACGGGGTACTTACAGATACGCAGTATTTT.